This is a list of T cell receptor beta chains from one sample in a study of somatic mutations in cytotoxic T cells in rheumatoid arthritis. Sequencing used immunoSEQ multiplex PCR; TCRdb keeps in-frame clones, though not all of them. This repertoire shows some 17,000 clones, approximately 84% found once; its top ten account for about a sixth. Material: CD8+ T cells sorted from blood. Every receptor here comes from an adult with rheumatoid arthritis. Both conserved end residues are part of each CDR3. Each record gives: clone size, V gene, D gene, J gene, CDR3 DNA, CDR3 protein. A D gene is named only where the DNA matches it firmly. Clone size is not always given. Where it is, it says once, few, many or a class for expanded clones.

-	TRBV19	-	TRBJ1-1	TGTGCCAGTAGGCGGGACCCCACTCGGAGCACTGAAGCTTTCTTT	CASRRDPTRSTEAFF
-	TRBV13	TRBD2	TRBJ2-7	TGTGCCAGCAGCTTACGCGGGGGGGCATCCTACGAGCAGTACTTC	CASSLRGGASYEQYF
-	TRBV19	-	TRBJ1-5	TGTGCCAGTACCTTGGGACACCCTGAGGTCCCCCAGCATTTT	CASTLGHPEVPQHF
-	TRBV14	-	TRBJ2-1	TGTGCCAGCAGCTCCGGGTACAATGAGCAGTTCTTC	CASSSGYNEQFF
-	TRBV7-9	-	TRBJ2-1	TGTGCCAGCAGCTTAGACCAACAGGGTTACAATGAGCAGTTCTTC	CASSLDQQGYNEQFF
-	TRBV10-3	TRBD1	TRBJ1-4	TGTGCCATGAAGGGACAGGGCGACTCTGAAAAACTGTTTTTT	CAMKGQGDSEKLFF
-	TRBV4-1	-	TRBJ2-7	TGCGCCAGCAGCCAAGAAATGACTGTGGGTTTCTACGAGCAGTACTTC	CASSQEMTVGFYEQYF
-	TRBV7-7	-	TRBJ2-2	TGTGCCAGCAGCTCTCCAGGGGCGAACACCGGGGAGCTGTTTTTT	CASSSPGANTGELFF
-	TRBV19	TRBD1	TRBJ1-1	TGTGCCAGTAGTAACGGAGCAGGGGGGACTGAAGCTTTCTTT	CASSNGAGGTEAFF
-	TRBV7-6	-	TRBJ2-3	TGTGCCAGCAGTAAGGGGATCGGCACAGATACGCAGTATTTT	CASSKGIGTDTQYF
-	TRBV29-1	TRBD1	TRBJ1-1	TGCAGCGAGAGACAGGGAGAACCCACTGAAGCTTTCTTT	CSERQGEPTEAFF
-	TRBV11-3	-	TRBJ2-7	TGTGCCAGCTCCGAAGACGGATACGAGCAGTACTTC	CASSEDGYEQYF
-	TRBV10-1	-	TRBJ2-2	TGCGCCAGCAGTAACACCGGGGAGCTGTTTTTT	CASSNTGELFF
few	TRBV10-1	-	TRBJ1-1	TGCGCCAGCAGGGAGGGCAGCCCGAACACTGAAGCTTTCTTT	CASREGSPNTEAFF
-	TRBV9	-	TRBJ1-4	TGTGCCAGCAGCGCAGGCGGGGGGTCTAATGAAAAACTGTTTTTT	CASSAGGGSNEKLFF
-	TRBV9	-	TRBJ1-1	TGTGCCAGCAGCCTTCAGGGCAGCTACACTGAAGCTTTCTTT	CASSLQGSYTEAFF
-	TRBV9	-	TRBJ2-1	TGTGCCAGCACCGAATCCGCCTCCTACAATGAGCAGTTCTTC	CASTESASYNEQFF
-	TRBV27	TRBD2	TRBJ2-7	TGTGCCAGCAGCTTTGAAACTAGCGGGCCCTTTTACGAGCAGTACTTC	CASSFETSGPFYEQYF
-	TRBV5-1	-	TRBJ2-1	TGCGCCAGCAGCTTGGAGACCTCCTACAATGAGCAGTTCTTC	CASSLETSYNEQFF
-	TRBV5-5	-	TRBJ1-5	TGTGCCAGCAGCTTGCGTCCGGTTGGCAATCAGCCCCAGCATTTT	CASSLRPVGNQPQHF
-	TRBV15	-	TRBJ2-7	TGTGCCACCAGCAGTACAGGGAATCGGGCCTACGAGCAGTACTTC	CATSSTGNRAYEQYF
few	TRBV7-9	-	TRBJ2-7	TGTGCCAGCAGCTTAGAAAGGGCGAACGAGCAGTACTTC	CASSLERANEQYF
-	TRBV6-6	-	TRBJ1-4	TGTGCCAGCAATGGACAGTCAGAATTTAATGAAAAACTGTTTTTT	CASNGQSEFNEKLFF
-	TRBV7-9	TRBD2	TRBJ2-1	TGTGCCAGCCTCCGAAGGGCGGGGGGCAATGAGCAGTTCTTC	CASLRRAGGNEQFF
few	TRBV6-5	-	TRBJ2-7	TGTGCCAGCAGTTACTCGCCCGGGGCCGAGCAGTACTTC	CASSYSPGAEQYF
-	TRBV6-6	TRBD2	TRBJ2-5	TGTGCCAGCAGTTATCCCAGCGGGGGGTACCAAGAGACCCAGTACTTC	CASSYPSGGYQETQYF
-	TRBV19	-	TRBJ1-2	TGTGCCAGTAGTGCCGGACACTATGGCTACACCTTC	CASSAGHYGYTF
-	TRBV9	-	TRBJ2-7	TGTGCCAGCAGCGTAGCCTCAAGCTACGAGCAGTACTTC	CASSVASSYEQYF
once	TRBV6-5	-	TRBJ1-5	TGTGCCAGCAGCCCCTACACCCATAGCAATCAGCCCCAGCATTTT	CASSPYTHSNQPQHF
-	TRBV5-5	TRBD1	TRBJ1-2	TGTGCCAGCAGCCCGGACAGGGGAGCTAACTATGGCTACACCTTC	CASSPDRGANYGYTF
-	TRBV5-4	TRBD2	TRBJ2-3	TGTGCCAGCAGCTCCGGGACTAGCGGCAGCACAGATACGCAGTATTTT	CASSSGTSGSTDTQYF
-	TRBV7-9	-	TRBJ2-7	TGTGCCAGCAGCTCCCTAAGGTCGGGGGAATCCTACGAGCAGTACTTC	CASSSLRSGESYEQYF
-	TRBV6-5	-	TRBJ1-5	TGTGCCAGCAGTCACGGTCGGGGTGGTGGTCAGCCCCAGCATTTT	CASSHGRGGGQPQHF
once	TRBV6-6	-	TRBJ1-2	TGTGCCAGCAGTTTGAACCTGGCGGCTGGCTACACCTTC	CASSLNLAAGYTF
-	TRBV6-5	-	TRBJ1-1	TGTGCCAGCAGTCCCATGCCTCGGAGGAACACTGAAGCTTTCTTT	CASSPMPRRNTEAFF
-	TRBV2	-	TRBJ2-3	TGTGCCAGCCTGCGACAGGCAACTAGCACAGATACGCAGTATTTT	CASLRQATSTDTQYF
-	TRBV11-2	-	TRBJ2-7	TGTGCCAGCAGCTTAGAGGAATTCTCCTACGAGCAGTACTTC	CASSLEEFSYEQYF
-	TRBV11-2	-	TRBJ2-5	TGTGCCAGCAGAGAACCGGGTCTCCTTCAAGAGACCCAGTACTTC	CASREPGLLQETQYF
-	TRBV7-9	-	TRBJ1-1	TGTGCCAGCAGCCTAGGGAACGGGAACACTGAAGCTTTCTTT	CASSLGNGNTEAFF
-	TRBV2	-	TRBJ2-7	TGTGCCAGCATCCCGGCAGCCAGGAAAAACTCCTACGAGCAGTACTTC	CASIPAARKNSYEQYF
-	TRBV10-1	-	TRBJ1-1	TGCGCCAGCAGTGGCCCAGGTTTGCACACTGAAGCTTTCTTT	CASSGPGLHTEAFF
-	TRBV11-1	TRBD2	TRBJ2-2	TGTGCCAGCGGCGGGGGGTCCGGGACACCCACCGGGGAGCTGTTTTTT	CASGGGSGTPTGELFF
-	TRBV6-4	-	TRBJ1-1	TGTGCCAGCAGTGACGGGGATATGAACACTGAAGCTTTCTTT	CASSDGDMNTEAFF
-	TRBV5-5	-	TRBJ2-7	TGTGCCAGCAGTCGAACCAACGAGCAGTACTTC	CASSRTNEQYF
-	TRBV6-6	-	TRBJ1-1	TGTGCCAGCGGAGGCACTGAAGCTTTCTTT	CASGGTEAFF
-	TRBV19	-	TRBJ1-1	TGTGCCAGTTCACAGGTGAACACTGAAGCTTTCTTT	CASSQVNTEAFF
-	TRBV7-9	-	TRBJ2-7	TGTGCCAGCAGCTTAGAAAGGGCGAACGGGCAGTACTTC	CASSLERANGQYF
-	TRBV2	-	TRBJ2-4	TGTGCCAGCACTCCCGACGGGCTAGCCAAAAACATTCAGTACTTC	CASTPDGLAKNIQYF
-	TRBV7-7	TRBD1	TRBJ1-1	TGTGCCAGCAGCGAGTGGACAGGGACTGAAGCTTTCTTT	CASSEWTGTEAFF
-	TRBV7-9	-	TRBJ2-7	TGTGCCAGCAGCTTAGATCCAGGGAGCTCCTACGAGCAGTACTTC	CASSLDPGSSYEQYF
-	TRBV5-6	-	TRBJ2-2	TGTGCCAGCAGCTTGTCGGAGGGGGCTAACGGGGAGCTGTTTTTT	CASSLSEGANGELFF
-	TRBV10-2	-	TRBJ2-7	TGCGCCAGCAGTGATGGAGATAGCGGAAGATACGAGCAGTACTTC	CASSDGDSGRYEQYF
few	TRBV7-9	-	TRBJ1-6	TGTGCCAGCAGCTTAGACGGGTATGGTTCACCCCTCCACTTT	CASSLDGYGSPLHF
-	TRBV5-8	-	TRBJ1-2	TGTGCCAGCAGTCGTGGGGCGTATGGCTACACCTTC	CASSRGAYGYTF
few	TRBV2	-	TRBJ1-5	TGTGCCAGCAGTGGAGGCCAGCCCCAGCATTTT	CASSGGQPQHF
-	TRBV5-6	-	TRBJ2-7	TGTGCCAGCAGCTCGCGGAGGACAGTAACCTACGAGCAGTACTTC	CASSSRRTVTYEQYF
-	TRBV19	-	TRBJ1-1	TGTGCCAGTAGTCGCAGGAACACTGAAGCTTTCTTT	CASSRRNTEAFF
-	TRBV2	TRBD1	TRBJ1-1	TGTGCCAGCAGTACAGGGGAGGACACTGAAGCTTTCTTT	CASSTGEDTEAFF